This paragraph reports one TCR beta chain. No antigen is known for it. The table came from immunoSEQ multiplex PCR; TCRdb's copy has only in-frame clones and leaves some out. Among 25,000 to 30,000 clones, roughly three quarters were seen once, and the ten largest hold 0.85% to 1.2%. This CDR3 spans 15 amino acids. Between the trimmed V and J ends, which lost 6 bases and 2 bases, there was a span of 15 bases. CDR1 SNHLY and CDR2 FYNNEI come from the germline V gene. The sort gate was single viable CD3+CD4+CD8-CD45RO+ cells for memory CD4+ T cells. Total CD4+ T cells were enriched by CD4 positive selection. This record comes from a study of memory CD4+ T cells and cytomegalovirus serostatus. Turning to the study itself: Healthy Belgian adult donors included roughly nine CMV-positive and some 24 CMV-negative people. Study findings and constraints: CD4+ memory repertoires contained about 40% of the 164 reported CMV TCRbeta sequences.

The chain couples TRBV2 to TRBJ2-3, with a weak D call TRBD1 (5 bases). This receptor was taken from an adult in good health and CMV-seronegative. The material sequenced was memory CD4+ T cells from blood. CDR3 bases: TGTGCCAGCAGAGAACAGGTTTCCCACACAGATACGCAGTATTTT. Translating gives CASREQVSHTDTQYF.